This T cell receptor (beta chain) was documented in a study of a mutant IDH1 vaccine in newly diagnosed glioma. For the study at large: A roughly 60% male, approximately 40% female split and a mean age of about 44 years characterized treated patients.

The time point is: week 35, safety follow-up. Every vaccination contained 300 ug of the mutant IDH1 20-mer peptide and was paired with topical imiquimod. The V and J ends lost 8 bases and 2 bases, in that order; junction bases with no gene match: 11. The CDR3 runs 15 residues. Per germline, CDR1 SGHRS and CDR2 YFSETQ. As concerns this clone: The antigen remains unidentified.

Using immunoSEQ multiplex PCR, the repertoire was profiled, and TCRdb retains in-frame clones only, with some absent. Of roughly 60,000 clones in the sample, about four fifths were seen once. The clonotype was recovered from a man aged 40-50 years with glioma. Sequencing used PBMCs, obtained from a glioma patient whose treatment included an IDH1 peptide vaccine. This chain links TRBV5-1 with TRBJ2-5, with 8 bases that match TRBD2. Written as DNA, the CDR3 is TGCGCCAGTTCCTCGGGCGCGGGGGGTCAAGAGACCCAGTACTTC. It specifies CASSSGAGGQETQYF.